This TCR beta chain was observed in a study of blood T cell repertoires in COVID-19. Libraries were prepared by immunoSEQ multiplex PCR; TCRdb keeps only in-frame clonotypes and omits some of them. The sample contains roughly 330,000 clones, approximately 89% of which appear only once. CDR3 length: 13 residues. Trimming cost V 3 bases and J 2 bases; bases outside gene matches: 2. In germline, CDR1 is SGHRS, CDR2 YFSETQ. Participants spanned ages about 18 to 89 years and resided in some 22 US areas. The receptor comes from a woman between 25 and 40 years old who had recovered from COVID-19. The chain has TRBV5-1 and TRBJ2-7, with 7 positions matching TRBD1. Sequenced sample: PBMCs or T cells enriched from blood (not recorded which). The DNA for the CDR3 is TGCGCCAGCAGCTCGACAGGGACCTACGAGCAGTACTTC. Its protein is CASSSTGTYEQYF. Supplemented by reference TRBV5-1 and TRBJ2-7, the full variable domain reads KAGVTQTPRYLIKTRGQQVTLSCSPISGHRSVSWYQQTPGQGLQFLFEYFSETQRNKGNFPGRFSGRQFSNSRSEMNVSTLELGDSALYLCASSSTGTYEQYFGPGTRLTVT.